The 28 T cell receptor beta chains below come from one sample, sequenced in a study of CD8 T cells in Susac syndrome. cDNA came from approximately 0.5 to 1 ug RNA primed by random hexamers. TCRdb reprocessed the immunoSEQ multiplex PCR reads via MiXCR and lists one record per CDR3 protein. The repertoire holds 70,000 to 85,000 distinct CDR3 sequences, about 96% seen once, with 0.4% to 0.45% in the top ten. The sequenced material came from CD8+ T cells from PBMCs. Receptors originate from a human donor with Susac syndrome.

The chain employs TRBV7-8 and TRBJ2-2; D gene ambiguous. The CDR3 is made up of 14 amino acids. Trimming cost V 7 bases and J 5 bases, with 14 bases left between them. CDR1 and CDR2 (germline): SGHVS, FQNEAQ. The CDR3 loop is CASTLAIGTGELFF. DNA for the CDR3: TGTGCCAGCACCTTGGCCATCGGAACCGGGGAGCTGTTTTTT.

The rearrangement joins TRBV18 to TRBJ1-5; tentatively, D is TRBD1 (5 bases). CDR1 KGHSH and CDR2 LQKENI come from the germline V gene. This CDR3 has 12 residues. V was cut by 4 bases and J by 7 bases, with 8 bases left in between. The CDR3 nucleotides are TGTGCCAGCTCACGGTGGGGCCAGCCCCAGCATTTT. This sequence encodes CASSRWGQPQHF.

CDR3 protein: CASSYFPSGNADTQYF. The DNA of the CDR3 is TGTGCCAGCAGTTACTTCCCTAGCGGGAACGCAGATACGCAGTATTTT. The rearrangement joins TRBV6-5 to TRBJ2-3; 9 bases are a match to TRBD2. The V gene end was trimmed by 1 base and the J gene end by 4 bases; junction bases not matched to a gene: 6. Germline loops: CDR1 MNHEY, CDR2 SVGAGI. The CDR3 is 16 residues long.

In its sample, this clonotype was seen once. The V call is TRBV5-1, the J call TRBJ1-1; TRBD1 aligns across 8 bases. The CDR3 has 14 residues. With 0 bases clipped from V and 7 bases from J, the junction kept 5 bases outside the gene matches. Looked up from germline, CDR1 is SGHRS and CDR2 is YFSETQ. CDR3: CASSLVRGRDEAFF. The CDR3, as DNA: TGCGCCAGCAGCTTGGTCAGGGGGCGCGATGAAGCTTTCTTT.

V usage is TRBV9 and J usage is TRBJ1-5; D gene uncertain. The CDR3 is 14 amino acids. CDR1 SGDLS and CDR2 YYNGEE come from the germline V gene. V was cut by 0 bases and J by 7 bases, with 11 bases left in between. CDR3 residues: CASSVDGGPQPQHF. CDR3 DNA: TGTGCCAGCAGCGTAGATGGAGGGCCCCAGCCCCAGCATTTT.

V usage is TRBV25-1 and J usage is TRBJ2-2; TRBD2 matches 8 bases. The CDR3 extends over 16 amino acids. After removal of 10 bases from V and 7 bases from J, the junction contained 17 bases not matched to a gene. CDR1 is MGHDK, CDR2 SYGVNS, per germline. The DNA for the CDR3 is TGTGCCACCTCACGACGGGGAGCGGGAGTGGTCGGGGAGCTGTTTTTT. Translating gives CATSRRGAGVVGELFF.

V is TRBV2 and J is TRBJ2-1, with D perhaps matching TRBD1 or TRBD2 (5 bases each). V was pared by 6 bases and J by 2 bases, with 14 bases between. Germline CDR1 reads SNHLY; CDR2 reads FYNNEI. The CDR3 has 15 amino acids. The DNA for the CDR3 is TGTGCCAGCAGAGGGGTAGCGCAGACCTACAATGAGCAGTTCTTC. This encodes CASRGVAQTYNEQFF. Complete variable domain (other parts from reference TRBV2 and TRBJ2-1): EPEVTQTPSHQVTQMGQEVILRCVPISNHLYFYWYRQILGQKVEFLVSFYNNEISEKSEIFDDQFSVERPDGSNFTLKIRSTKLEDSAMYFCASRGVAQTYNEQFFGPGTRLTVL.

The chain couples TRBV5-1 to TRBJ2-3; D remains ambiguous. Trimming removed 5 bases at V and 1 base at J, with 11 bases between. Germline CDR1 is SGHRS and CDR2 is YFSETQ. The CDR3 is made up of 14 amino acids. The CDR3 sequence: CASRTPEGTDTQYF. In nucleotides, the CDR3 is TGCGCCAGCAGAACTCCCGAGGGCACAGATACGCAGTATTTT.

The V gene is TRBV7-9, the J gene TRBJ2-5; tentatively, D is TRBD2 (5 bases). Trimming shortened V by 0 bases and J by 5 bases, and 10 bases separated the two germline ends. Germline V lookup: CDR1 SEHNR, CDR2 FQNEAQ (reference sequence). This CDR3 has 14 amino acids. The CDR3 sequence: CASSLARDRETQYF. The DNA for the CDR3 is TGTGCCAGCAGCTTAGCACGGGATCGGGAGACCCAGTACTTC.

This sequence joins TRBV20-1 and TRBJ1-1, with unresolved D. The CDR3 extends over 10 amino acids. Between the trimmed V and J ends, which lost 1 base and 10 bases, there was a span of 7 bases. Germline-derived CDR1 and CDR2 are DFQATT and SNEGSKA (reference sequence). The CDR3 DNA sequence: TGCAGTGCTAGAGTCGTCCTAGCTTTCTTT. As protein: CSARVVLAFF.

This clonotype was seen only once. The chain joins TRBV2 to TRBJ1-1; TRBD1 matches 9 bases. Germline V gene sequence: CDR1 SNHLY, CDR2 FYNNEI. V dropped 11 bases and J dropped 5; count of bases not matched to a gene: 6. This CDR3 is built from 12 residues. DNA for the CDR3: TGTGCCGGGGGACAGGGAAAGACTGAAGCTTTCTTT. Amino acid sequence: CAGGQGKTEAFF.

The chain carries TRBV20-1 and TRBJ2-7, with 7 bases fitting TRBD1. From germline, CDR1 is DFQATT and CDR2 SNEGSKA (reference sequence). The length of the CDR3 is 14 residues. CDR3 in DNA: TGCAGCCCAAAATTCAGGGGGTCCTCCTACGAGCAGTACTTC. Protein product: CSPKFRGSSYEQYF.

This clonotype was detected once. The rearrangement joins TRBV4-1 to TRBJ1-6, with TRBD1 matching over 9 bases. J gave up 7 bases and V 4 bases, and 8 bases lay outside the gene matches. Germline V gene data show CDR1 as MGHRA and CDR2 as YSYEKL. CDR3 size: 16 residues. CDR3 in amino acids: CASSLIQGATNSPLHF. In nucleotides, the CDR3 is TGCGCCAGCAGCCTCATACAGGGGGCGACGAATTCACCCCTCCACTTT.

The V gene is TRBV24-1, the J gene TRBJ2-1; 7 bases are a match to TRBD1. The CDR3 loop spans 16 amino acids. Trimming cost V 1 base and J 4 bases; bases outside gene matches: 6. CDR1 and CDR2 (germline): KGHDR, SFDVKD. CDR3 DNA sequence: TGTGCCACCAGTGATTTCGGACAGGACTCATACAATGAGCAGTTCTTC. Protein sequence: CATSDFGQDSYNEQFF.

The chain employs TRBV12-3 or TRBV12-4 and TRBJ2-1; D unresolved. The V end was cut by 5 bases, the J end by 8 bases, with 7 bases between. The CDR3 runs to 11 residues. The chain's CDR3 is CASSAGYEQFF. The DNA for the CDR3 is TGTGCCAGCAGTGCAGGCTATGAGCAGTTCTTC.

This chain joins TRBV25-1 and TRBJ1-3, with 7 bases matching TRBD1. The length of the CDR3 is 17 residues. The trim removed 1 base at V and 0 bases at J, leaving 6 bases unmatched. Looked up from germline, CDR1 is MGHDK and CDR2 is SYGVNS. The DNA of the CDR3 is TGTGCCAGCAGTGAATTCGACAGGGTCTCCTCTGGAAACACCATATATTTT. Its protein product is CASSEFDRVSSGNTIYF.

The V and J genes are TRBV30 and TRBJ2-7; maybe TRBD1 (5 bases). V was clipped by 1 base and J by 3 bases, with 19 bases between them. The CDR3 has 16 residues. CDR1 is GTSNPN, CDR2 SVGIG, per germline (reference sequence). The CDR3 sequence is CAWSGKGLALYYEQYF. CDR3 sequence (DNA): TGTGCCTGGAGTGGGAAGGGGTTGGCCCTTTACTACGAGCAGTACTTC. Based on the CDR3 plus reference TRBV30 and TRBJ2-7, the full variable domain is SQTIHQWPATLVQPVGSPLSLECTVEGTSNPNLYWYRQAAGRGLQLLFYSVGIGQISSEVPQNLSASRPQDRQFILSSKKLLLSDSGFYLCAWSGKGLALYYEQYFGPGTRLTVT.

The rearrangement uses TRBV28 and TRBJ2-7; tentative D call: TRBD1 (6 bases). The V end was cut by 6 bases, the J end by 0 bases, with 12 bases between. There are 14 residues in the CDR3. Germline-derived CDR1 and CDR2 are MDHEN and SYDVKM. CDR3 region: CASRLDSSSYEQYF. CDR3 nucleotide sequence: TGTGCCAGCAGACTGGACAGTAGCTCCTACGAGCAGTACTTC.

This clonotype was seen once. The chain carries TRBV5-8 and TRBJ2-1; TRBD1 matches at 7 bases. Germline V CDR1 and CDR2: SGHTS, YDEGEE. J was trimmed by 9 bases and V by 4 bases; bases with no gene match: 22. The CDR3 is made up of 18 amino acids. In nucleotides, the CDR3 is TGTGCCAGCAGCCACGAAGAATACAGGGGTGCCCCTGCGGGTGAGCAGTTCTTC. This sequence encodes CASSHEEYRGAPAGEQFF.

In DNA, the CDR3 is TGTGCCAGCAGACTTACAGGGGGCAGGTCCTACAATGAGCAGTTCTTC. Translation: CASRLTGGRSYNEQFF. The chain couples TRBV6-2 or TRBV6-3 to TRBJ2-1; 9 positions agree with TRBD1. The V segment lost 6 bases and the J segment 1 base; nucleotides outside the gene matches: 7. The CDR3 totals 16 residues. Germline CDR1 is MNHEY and CDR2 is SVGEGT.

CDR3 amino acids: CASSFRDQYSEQYF. The CDR3 coding sequence is TGTGCCAGCAGTTTCCGGGACCAATACTCAGAGCAGTACTTC. This chain links TRBV6-2 or TRBV6-3 with TRBJ2-7; tentatively, D is TRBD1 or TRBD2 (5 bases each). CDR1 and CDR2 from the germline V gene are MNHEY and SVGEGT. V lost 4 bases and J lost 7, with 17 bases in between. This CDR3 is built from 14 residues.

V and J are TRBV20-1 and TRBJ1-1; D perhaps matches TRBD1 (5 bases). Germline assignment: CDR1 DFQATT and CDR2 SNEGSKA (reference sequence). Trimming left V 6 bases short and J 7 bases short, with 15 bases between. The CDR3 runs 12 residues. CDR3 coding DNA: TGCAGTGCCCCGGGACTAAGCATTGAAGCTTTCTTT. Translation gives CSAPGLSIEAFF.

The rearrangement links TRBV20-1 to TRBJ2-7; tentatively, D is TRBD1 (5 bases). The CDR3 loop spans 16 amino acids. V was trimmed by 0 bases and J by 2 bases, leaving 17 bases between them. The germline V gene has CDR1 DFQATT and CDR2 SNEGSKA (reference sequence). The CDR3 sequence is CSARDKEVGRPYEQYV. The CDR3 DNA reads TGCAGTGCTAGAGATAAGGAAGTGGGGCGCCCCTACGAGCAGTACGTC.

This chain joins TRBV15 and TRBJ2-2; tentatively, D is TRBD1 or TRBD2 (5 bases each). V lost 8 bases, J lost 1 base, and 14 bases lay in between. The CDR3 runs to 15 residues. Germline V CDR1 and CDR2: LNHNV, YYDKDF (reference sequence). The CDR3, as DNA: TGTGCCACCGCTTACGGGACGGAGAACACCGGGGAGCTGTTTTTT. This codes for CATAYGTENTGELFF.

This chain joins TRBV29-1 and TRBJ2-1; a weak D match, TRBD2 (6 bases). With 1 base removed from V and 2 bases from J, the gap between germline ends came to 6 bases. CDR1 and CDR2 (germline): SQVTM, ANQGSEA. There are 13 residues in the CDR3. The CDR3 DNA follows: TGCAGCGTTGAAGGACTAGCCTACAATGAGCAGTTCTTC. Residues: CSVEGLAYNEQFF.

This chain uses TRBV7-2 with TRBJ2-3, with TRBD2 matching 7 bases. V shed 2 bases and J 0 bases; nucleotides not matched to a gene: 5. The CDR3 has 16 residues. From germline, CDR1 is SGHTA and CDR2 FQGNSA. The CDR3 sequence: CASSLRGGGSTDTQYF. DNA of the CDR3: TGTGCCAGCAGCTTACGCGGGGGAGGAAGCACAGATACGCAGTATTTT.

This sequence joins TRBV15 and TRBJ1-2; TRBD1 aligns across 8 bases. In germline, CDR1 is LNHNV, CDR2 YYDKDF (reference sequence). J was trimmed by 6 bases and V by 4 bases; bases with no gene match: 10. The CDR3 has 15 amino acids. DNA of the CDR3: TGTGCCACCAGCACTAGGACAGGGTCCCGGCATGGCTACACCTTC. Its translation: CATSTRTGSRHGYTF.

This clonotype was detected only once. The J gene is TRBJ2-6, the V gene TRBV11-1, with D hard to call. The CDR3 is 15 residues long. The germline CDR1 and CDR2 sequences are SGHAT and FQDESV (reference sequence). Trimming removed 5 bases from V and 2 bases from J, with 10 bases in between. This CDR3 is CASSLGGAGANVLTF. The CDR3 DNA is TGTGCCAGCAGCCTAGGTGGAGCTGGGGCCAACGTCCTGACTTTC. The full variable domain, in which reference TRBV11-1 and TRBJ2-6 provide the parts outside the CDR3, is EAEVAQSPRYKITEKSQAVAFWCDPISGHATLYWYRQILGQGPELLVQFQDESVVDDSQLPKDRFSAERLKGVDSTLKIQPAELGDSAMYLCASSLGGAGANVLTFGAGSRLTVL.